This T cell receptor beta chain was identified during a study of identical twins. The germline V and J ends were trimmed by 3 bases and 6 bases, with 12 bases remaining between them. CDR1 MNHEY and CDR2 SVGAGI come from the germline V gene. This CDR3 is 14 amino acids long. Each cDNA held unique molecular identifiers, and template switching gave it a universal primer site. TCRdb analysed the 5' RACE reads with MiXCR anew, one entry per CDR3 protein. The sample yields 1.5 million to 2 million distinct CDR3 sequences, about 32% seen once. A few counts support this clonotype. Its cognate antigen is unknown. The study's findings and limits: Cord blood's abundant beta clonotypes had fewer insertions, unlike memory repertoires. Less excess twin sharing appeared in beta out-of-frame sequences. Cross-sectional statistical analysis was relied on for the conclusions, without the same donors being followed.

The specimen sequenced was cord blood. The gene calls are TRBV6-5 and TRBJ2-1; D is ambiguous. This clonotype was sampled from a newborn girl in good health. The CDR3 here is CASSYSGWLNEQFF. As DNA, the CDR3 is TGTGCCAGCAGTTATAGTGGCTGGCTCAATGAGCAGTTCTTC.